The clone carrying this T cell receptor beta chain has only one observation. This specimen comes from a study of sequential checkpoint blockade in melanoma. Treatment in this sample: randomized to nivolumab then ipilimumab (arm A) or the reverse (arm B). PBMC sorting kept live CD3+CD8+ cells without CD19 or CD56. Sequenced by immunoSEQ multiplex PCR; TCRdb stores in-frame clones only, minus some. The repertoire has more than 9,000 clones, around three quarters of them found once; the top ten carry around 39%. The receptor's source is a human donor with melanoma. The sequencing used CD8+ T cells sorted from blood (inferred from file names), collected from a patient given nivolumab and ipilimumab in sequence.

DNA for the CDR3: TGTGCCAGCAGCCTCGGGACTAGCGGAAATGTGAACACCGGGGAGCTGTTTTTT. Its protein product is CASSLGTSGNVNTGELFF. The genes are TRBV9 and TRBJ2-2, with TRBD2 identical over 11 bases. CDR3 length: 18 amino acids. Germline CDR1 reads SGDLS; CDR2 reads YYNGEE. V trimming: 4 bases; J trimming: 1 base; junction bases outside the gene matches: 9.